This passage covers 14 T cell receptor beta chains from one sample sequenced in a study of tumor and adjacent non-tumor tissue in lung cancer (dated by TCRdb to 2017 to 2018). Libraries were constructed by multiplex PCR. The sequencing machine was an Illumina HiSeq 2500. TCRbeta libraries were constructed through three rounds of nested PCR with primers (Table S4) according to protocols modified from ARM-PCR. The raw public reads went through TCRdb reprocessing: fastp at Q25, MiXCR clone calling, in-frame beta chains kept. Records with the same CDR3 protein are collapsed into one entry carrying the most frequent genes and DNA. This sample comprises approximately 150,000 distinct CDR3 sequences, approximately 72% of them detected only once. The ten largest clones represent about 18% of the sample. RNA was isolated from bulk unsorted tissue, and RNA quality was assessed with a NanoDrop ND-1000 and an Agilent 2100.

Specimen: lung tumor tissue. The receptors stem from a man aged 60 to 69 with small cell lung cancer.

This clonotype was seen ten or more times. In DNA, the CDR3 is TGTGCCAGCAGTTTTCACAGAGCAGGCTACGAGCAGTACTTC. It translates to CASSFHRAGYEQYF. V gene TRBV12-3 or TRBV12-4 combines with J gene TRBJ2-7; D is unresolved. Deletions cut 3 bases from V and 3 bases from J, with 12 bases between. This CDR3 comprises 14 residues.

This clonotype was counted many times. The chain combines TRBV4-2 with TRBJ2-6; D is perhaps TRBD1 (6 bases). The CDR3 has 18 residues. Looked up from germline, CDR1 is LGHNA and CDR2 is YNFKEQ. V gave up 2 bases and J gave up 2 bases, with 16 bases separating them. CDR3 sequence: CASSQSSHRETGANVLTF. The CDR3 bases are TGTGCCAGCAGCCAATCCTCCCACAGGGAAACTGGGGCCAACGTCCTGACTTTC.

Note on this clonotype: The conserved phenylalanine or tryptophan normally closing the CDR3 is absent here, so this likely arose from a read error. V usage is TRBV12-5 and J usage is TRBJ2-3; D is undetermined. Trimming removed 1 base from V and 2 bases from J, with 10 bases in between. The CDR3 covers 15 residues. Per the germline V gene, CDR1 is LGHNT and CDR2 is FRNRAP. The chain's CDR3 is CASGLGDPPTDTQYI. DNA of the CDR3: TGTGCTAGTGGTTTGGGGGATCCCCCCACAGATACGCAGTATATT.

Points on this clonotype: This may be a read error: a much more frequent sequence differs by one nucleotide. V usage is TRBV7-9 and J usage is TRBJ1-5; TRBD1 matches at 8 bases. The CDR3 extends over 16 amino acids. The germline CDR1 and CDR2 sequences are SEHNR and FQNEAQ (reference sequence). CDR3 sequence (DNA): TGTGCCAGCAGCATCTCAGGGGGCGCCGGGGGTCAGCCCCAGCAATTT. Residues: CASSISGGAGGQPQQF.

To note about this clonotype: The junction and the germline gene differ at one end; a read error may be behind it. The chain has TRBV4-2 and TRBJ2-1, with 11 bases aligning to TRBD2. CDR1 and CDR2 from the germline V gene are LGHNA and YNFKEQ. This CDR3 is 15 amino acids long. As DNA, the CDR3 is TGTGCCAGCAGCCAAGGACTAGCGGGAATGAATGAGCGGTTCTTC. As protein: CASSQGLAGMNERFF.

This clonotype has more than one count but fewer than ten. V usage is TRBV5-1 and J usage is TRBJ2-5; 16 nucleotides line up with TRBD2. Germline trimming cut 4 bases from V and 5 bases from J; bases unmatched to any gene: 8. The CDR3 loop spans 17 amino acids. Germline lookup yields CDR1 SGHRS and CDR2 YFSETQ. The CDR3 reads CASSGGLAGGSVETQYF. The CDR3 nucleotides read TGCGCCAGCAGCGGGGGACTAGCGGGAGGGTCTGTGGAGACCCAGTACTTC.

The rearrangement uses TRBV5-1 and TRBJ1-6, with D tentatively TRBD1 (5 bases). Germline V gene data show CDR1 as SGHRS and CDR2 as YFSETQ. The CDR3 covers 15 residues. Between the trimmed V and J ends, which lost 7 bases and 7 bases, there was a span of 18 bases. This CDR3 is CASGLGDGPNSPLHF. The CDR3 DNA reads as TGCGCCAGCGGCCTTGGGGACGGACCCAATTCACCCCTCCACTTT.

Concerning this clonotype itself: One end of the junction does not line up with germline, which may come from a read error. This chain uses TRBV29-1 with TRBJ2-2, with D perhaps matching TRBD1 or TRBD2 (6 bases each). The length of the CDR3 is 14 residues. Germline V CDR1 and CDR2: SQVTM, ANQGSEA. In nucleotides, the CDR3 is TGCAGCGCCCGAGGGGGGACGGACACCGGGGAGCTTTTTTTT. This translates into CSARGGTDTGELFF.

To note about this clonotype: One end of the junction fails to match germline, which may point to a read error. The chain links TRBV7-9 to TRBJ2-3; D is possibly TRBD1 or TRBD2 (5 bases each). The germline V gene encodes CDR1 SEHNR and CDR2 FQNEAQ (reference sequence). The CDR3 is 16 amino acids. CDR3 DNA sequence: TGTACCAGCAGCGAAGGGACGGCCGAGGGACGATATACGCAGTATTTT. Its translation: CTSSEGTAEGRYTQYF.

This sequence joins TRBV11-2 and TRBJ2-7; no clear D gene. The V and J ends lost 8 bases and 11 bases respectively, with 31 bases between them. Germline values: CDR1 SGHAT, CDR2 FQNNGV. The CDR3 length is 16 residues. CDR3 DNA: TGTGCCAGCCTCCCGTCGAGGCAGCGCAACGTACTACGAGAGTACGTC. Its translation: CASLPSRQRNVLREYV.

The table lists this clonotype with many counts. The V gene is TRBV20-1, the J gene TRBJ2-1; D ambiguous. The CDR3 sequence is 15 residues long. CDR1 is DFQATT and CDR2 is SNEGSKA in the germline V gene (reference sequence). V lost 1 base to trimming and J lost 0 bases, with 10 bases between them. The CDR3 loop is CSARVSSSSYNEQFF. CDR3 nucleotides: TGCAGTGCTAGAGTCTCCTCCAGCTCCTACAATGAGCAGTTCTTC.

As for this clonotype: Given a much more abundant clone one base away, this may be a read error. The V gene is TRBV20-1, the J gene TRBJ2-5; D might be TRBD1 (6 bases). The CDR3 has 12 amino acids. V lost 6 bases and J lost 5, with 13 bases in between. The germline V gene has CDR1 DFQATT and CDR2 SNEGSKA (reference sequence). For the CDR3, the DNA is TGCAGTGCCATCCAGGGGCACGAGACCCAGTACTTC. It encodes CSAIQGHETQYF.

A remark on this clonotype: A read error is possible here, since a much larger clone lies one base away. The chain employs TRBV6-2 or TRBV6-3 and TRBJ1-3; D gene unclear. CDR3 length equals 18 residues. In germline, CDR1 is MNHEY, CDR2 SVGEGT. The CDR3 protein is CASSPILRVGGFGKTIYF. For the CDR3, the DNA is TGTGCCAGCAGTCCAATTCTTCGTGTCGGCGGTTTTGGAAAGACCATATATTTT.

As regards this clonotype: This may be a read error: a much more frequent sequence differs by one nucleotide. The gene calls are TRBV6-6 and TRBJ2-1; 7 bases fit TRBD1. Per germline, CDR1 MNHNY and CDR2 SVGAGI (reference sequence). V was clipped by 6 bases and J by 7 bases; unmatched bases: 15. The CDR3 runs to 16 residues. The CDR3 here is CASSLPLCLDRNEQFF. CDR3 DNA sequence: TGTGCCAGCAGCCTCCCCCTATGCTTGGACAGGAATGAGCAGTTCTTC.